This T cell receptor (beta chain) stems from a study of sequential checkpoint blockade in melanoma. CDR3 size: 16 residues. Germline lookup yields CDR1 ENHRY and CDR2 SYGVKD. V lost 2 bases and J 2 bases, leaving 13 bases between the germline ends. Described treatment: randomized to nivolumab then ipilimumab (arm A) or the reverse (arm B). The assay was immunoSEQ multiplex PCR, and TCRdb's table has in-frame clones only and misses some. The sample has over 25,000 clones, 70% to 80% seen once. The sequence was obtained from a human donor with melanoma. Source: CD8+ T cells sorted from blood (inferred from file names), taken from a patient given nivolumab and ipilimumab in sequence. The V call is TRBV10-3, the J call TRBJ1-5; D is ambiguous. As DNA, the CDR3 is TGTGCCATCAGTGAGGACCGGGAACTAGGCAATCAGCCCCAGCATTTT. Amino acid sequence: CAISEDRELGNQPQHF.